The source of this T cell receptor beta chain is a study of early T cells in non-severe SARS-CoV-2 infection. Study background: Sequencing targeted bulk RNA from unsorted whole blood, leaving chains unpaired.

Trimming cost V 6 bases and J 7 bases, with 12 bases left between them. This CDR3 is 12 amino acids long. Germline V gene data show CDR1 as SNHLY and CDR2 as FYNNEI. This clonotype was recorded many times. Individual cDNA molecules received unique molecular identifiers. Using its own MiXCR run on the 5' RACE reads, TCRdb lists one record per CDR3 protein. The profile shows around 30,000 distinct CDR3 sequences, about 4% of them singletons. The sequenced sample was whole blood. This TCR was sampled from an adult who was a healthcare worker with PCR-confirmed SARS-CoV-2 infection or an uninfected control (not recorded which). The genes are TRBV2 and TRBJ1-2; tentative D call: TRBD1 (6 bases). The CDR3 is CASRGGRSGYTF. CDR3 nucleotides: TGTGCCAGCAGGGGGGGGCGCAGTGGCTACACCTTC.